These 14 T cell receptor beta chains originate from one sample sequenced in a study of cytomegalovirus exposure and HLA in healthy donors. PCR primers comprised 60 Vbeta and 13 Jbeta primers. Generated by immunoSEQ multiplex PCR, the TCRdb table keeps only in-frame clones and is missing some. The repertoire holds approximately 140,000 clones, with 70% to 80% as singletons. The sequenced sample consisted of PBMCs. The receptors shown here come from a human donor in good health.

This chain uses TRBV28 with TRBJ1-5, with 7 bases fitting TRBD1. This CDR3 is 13 amino acids long. J lost 6 bases, V lost 7 bases, and 6 bases had no gene match. Germline V lookup: CDR1 MDHEN, CDR2 SYDVKM. The CDR3 is CASTAGGLQPQHF. For the CDR3, the DNA is TGTGCCAGCACTGCAGGGGGGCTTCAGCCCCAGCATTTT.

The chain combines TRBV6-1 with TRBJ2-3; possibly TRBD2 for D (6 bases). There are 16 residues in the CDR3. With 2 bases removed from V and 6 bases from J, the gap between germline ends came to 18 bases. Germline V CDR1 and CDR2: MNHNS, SASEGT. The DNA of the CDR3 is TGTGCCAGCAGTGAATTCCTGACTAGACATTCGGATACGCAGTATTTT. It translates to CASSEFLTRHSDTQYF.

The V and J genes are TRBV29-1 and TRBJ2-1; TRBD2 might be the D (7 bases). This CDR3 spans 20 amino acids. Germline V gives CDR1 SQVTM, CDR2 ANQGSEA. Trimming took off 6 bases at V and 9 bases at J, with 39 bases between the two ends. The CDR3 loop is CSVKGGEFSRAAQHGSEQFF. The CDR3 nucleotides read TGCAGCGTCAAGGGGGGGGAATTCAGCAGGGCGGCCCAACATGGCAGTGAGCAGTTCTTC.

The chain has TRBV28 and TRBJ2-7, with 8 bases lining up with TRBD1. The CDR3 has 16 amino acids. Germline CDR1 MDHEN, CDR2 SYDVKM. Losses at the gene ends were 5 bases for V and 0 bases for J; bases not matched to a gene: 9. CDR3 sequence: CASSPFWTGSSYEQYF. CDR3 DNA: TGTGCCAGCAGTCCATTTTGGACAGGGAGCTCCTACGAGCAGTACTTC.

The chain uses TRBV7-7 and TRBJ1-5, with 8 bases lining up with TRBD1. Germline trimming cut 5 bases from V and 7 bases from J; bases unmatched to any gene: 4. CDR3 length: 13 amino acids. Germline assignment: CDR1 SSHAT and CDR2 FNYEAQ (reference sequence). In nucleotides, the CDR3 is TGTGCCAGCAGCCCGGACAGGGACCAGCCCCAGCATTTT. It yields the protein CASSPDRDQPQHF.

This clone is labeled medium-sized (0.01 to 0.1%). This chain connects TRBV6-1 to TRBJ2-5; weak D call: TRBD1 (6 bases). Germline assignment: CDR1 MNHNS and CDR2 SASEGT. The CDR3 is 16 residues long. V was cut by 4 bases and J by 3 bases, with 18 bases left in between. CDR3: CASSGWAGDPKETQYF. In nucleotides, the CDR3 is TGTGCCAGCAGTGGCTGGGCAGGGGATCCTAAAGAGACCCAGTACTTC.

The gene calls are TRBV5-4 and TRBJ1-6; D is unresolved. Per the germline V gene, CDR1 is SGHNT and CDR2 is YYREEE (reference sequence). This CDR3 contains 12 residues. Trimming left V 1 base short and J 8 bases short, with 4 bases between. CDR3 in amino acids: CASSLTDSPLHF. CDR3 coding DNA: TGTGCCAGCAGCTTGACGGATTCACCCCTCCACTTT.

The V and J genes are TRBV10-3 and TRBJ2-5; TRBD2 agrees at 12 bases. Germline CDR1 reads ENHRY; CDR2 reads SYGVKD. The CDR3 has 16 amino acids. J lost 2 bases, V lost 6 bases, and 7 bases had no gene match. In DNA form, the CDR3 reads TGTGCCATCAGCACTAATCTAGCGGGAGGGCAAGAGACCCAGTACTTC. Translation: CAISTNLAGGQETQYF.

The rearrangement links TRBV5-1 to TRBJ2-7; 10 bases agree with TRBD2. The CDR3 spans 16 residues. The V and J ends lost 1 base and 5 bases, in that order; junction bases with no gene match: 9. Germline CDR1 is SGHRS and CDR2 is YFSETQ. In DNA, the CDR3 is TGCGCCAGCAGCTTGTCCCTCGGACTAGCGGAGGACGAGCAGTACTTC. Its protein product is CASSLSLGLAEDEQYF.

This chain connects TRBV7-2 to TRBJ1-5; maybe TRBD1 (5 bases). From germline, CDR1 is SGHTA and CDR2 FQGNSA. V was shortened by 3 bases and J by 1 base, with 10 bases between the two germline ends. This CDR3 spans 15 amino acids. The DNA of the CDR3 is TGTGCCAGCAGCTTGCAGGGTTCGAGCAATCAGCCCCAGCATTTT. Translated: CASSLQGSSNQPQHF.

J is TRBJ1-1 and V is TRBV5-1; possibly TRBD1 for D (6 bases). Germline lookup yields CDR1 SGHRS and CDR2 YFSETQ. Deletions cut 5 bases from V and 5 bases from J, with 16 bases between. CDR3 length: 14 amino acids. For the CDR3, the DNA is TGCGCCAGCAGTCTCGGACAGAGAGGGACTGAAGCTTTCTTT. This encodes CASSLGQRGTEAFF. Full variable domain (remainder filled in from reference TRBV5-1 and TRBJ1-1): KAGVTQTPRYLIKTRGQQVTLSCSPISGHRSVSWYQQTPGQGLQFLFEYFSETQRNKGNFPGRFSGRQFSNSRSEMNVSTLELGDSALYLCASSLGQRGTEAFFGQGTRLTVV.

The chain recombines TRBV6-1 with TRBJ1-5; D is perhaps TRBD1 (6 bases). There are 15 residues in the CDR3. Germline V lookup: CDR1 MNHNS, CDR2 SASEGT. Trimming stripped 5 bases from V and 2 bases from J, with 13 bases between. CDR3 loop: CASSPRGGRNQPQHF. The CDR3 DNA follows: TGTGCCAGCAGTCCCCGGGGGGGCCGCAATCAGCCCCAGCATTTT.

This clone was picked up one time. The chain employs TRBV7-2 and TRBJ1-4, with a possible D match to TRBD1 (6 bases). Germline CDR1 SGHTA, CDR2 FQGNSA. V dropped 3 bases and J dropped 3 bases, with 14 bases sitting between them. The CDR3 totals 16 residues. In DNA, the CDR3 is TGTGCCAGCAGCTTTCGGCAGGGGTCAGCTAATGAAAAACTGTTTTTT. Protein: CASSFRQGSANEKLFF.

V usage is TRBV27 and J usage is TRBJ1-1; 9 positions agree with TRBD1. Germline assignment: CDR1 MNHEY and CDR2 SMNVEV (reference sequence). The CDR3 contains 16 residues. V lost 4 bases to trimming and J lost 7 bases; unmatched junction nucleotides: 13. This chain's CDR3 is CASSYIPGTGKGEAFF. Here the CDR3 DNA reads TGTGCCAGCAGTTACATACCCGGGACAGGGAAGGGTGAAGCTTTCTTT.